This T cell receptor (beta chain) was identified during a study of Tregs in tolerant kidney transplant recipients. Findings and caveats of the study: Antigen-driven expansion was suggested because donor-specific Tregs expanded more than all Tregs in tolerant patients.

As regards this clone: What it recognizes is unknown.

Related graft donors supplied nonmyeloablative bone marrow transplants, and mixed chimerism was transient. Unstimulated regulatory T cells (CD4+CD25+CD127-), CD4+CD25- non-regulatory cells, CD4 and CD8 cells were FACS-sorted from thawed PBMCs. Profiled with immunoSEQ multiplex PCR; TCRdb holds only in-frame clones, not every one. The sample carries roughly 64,000 clones, around 87% recorded once. The ends were cut back, 4 bases at V and 8 bases at J, with 15 bases in the middle. Germline V gene sequence: CDR1 SGHAT, CDR2 FQDESV (reference sequence). The CDR3 is made up of 15 amino acids. V gene TRBV11-1 combines with J gene TRBJ1-6, with D tentatively TRBD1 (5 bases). Sequencing used CD4+ T cells from blood (PBMCs), obtained 6 months after the transplant. This TCR came from a human patient who received a combined kidney and bone marrow transplant. Some of the T cells might come from the graft donor. The DNA for the CDR3 is TGTGCCAGCAGCTCCTCCGGGACTAAAGATTCACCCCTCCACTTT. This gives the protein CASSSSGTKDSPLHF.